One and the same sample provided the 26 T cell receptor beta chains below, sequenced in a study of PD-1 blockade in mismatch repair-deficient tumors. Only in-frame clones appear in the TCRdb table, and some are missing; sequencing was by immunoSEQ multiplex PCR. The table includes more than 95,000 clones, more than 85% detected once. This material consisted of peripheral blood, taken 44 weeks after starting pembrolizumab. Every receptor here comes from an adult with mismatch repair-deficient cancer.

The chain combines TRBV4-1 with TRBJ2-4, with D tentatively TRBD1 or TRBD2 (5 bases each). This CDR3 is built from 18 residues. V dropped 1 base and J dropped 3 bases, with 19 bases sitting between them. Germline assignment: CDR1 MGHRA and CDR2 YSYEKL. The CDR3 coding sequence is TGCGCCAGCAGCCAAGGAAGGGGTGGGAGTACCAACAAAAACATTCAGTACTTC. Translated: CASSQGRGGSTNKNIQYF.

The V call is TRBV28, the J call TRBJ2-1; possibly TRBD1 or TRBD2 for D (7 bases each). The length of the CDR3 is 16 residues. The V end lost 3 bases, the J end lost 2 bases, and 14 bases lay between the germline ends. Per the germline V gene, CDR1 is MDHEN and CDR2 is SYDVKM. Here the CDR3 DNA reads TGTGCCAGCAGTTTCGGGCAGGGGGGGACCTACAATGAGCAGTTCTTC. Protein sequence: CASSFGQGGTYNEQFF.

The V call is TRBV19, the J call TRBJ1-2, with unresolved D. This CDR3 comprises 12 residues. Trimming stripped 7 bases from V and 4 bases from J, with 10 bases between. Germline V CDR1 and CDR2: LNHDA, SQIVND (reference sequence). The CDR3 is CASNFGSYGYTF. The CDR3 nucleotides are TGTGCCAGTAACTTTGGCTCCTATGGCTACACCTTC.

V and J are TRBV10-3 and TRBJ2-2, with D perhaps given as TRBD1 or TRBD2 (5 bases each). V gave up 1 base and J gave up 0 bases, with 9 bases separating them. The CDR3 is made up of 16 amino acids. Germline V gene lookup returns CDR1 ENHRY and CDR2 SYGVKD. CDR3 bases: TGTGCCATCAGTGAGTGGGGACGTACGAACACCGGGGAGCTGTTTTTT. Translated: CAISEWGRTNTGELFF.

V and J are TRBV4-3 and TRBJ2-1, with a possible D match to TRBD2 (5 bases). Per germline, CDR1 LGHNA and CDR2 YSLEER. The CDR3 spans 14 residues. The V end lost 1 base, the J end lost 7 bases, and 11 bases lay between the germline ends. CDR3 in amino acids: CASSQAYLANEQFF. The CDR3 DNA sequence: TGCGCCAGCAGCCAAGCATACCTAGCTAATGAGCAGTTCTTC.

The V and J genes are TRBV11-2 and TRBJ2-7; D possibly corresponds to TRBD2 (6 bases). Trimming removed 4 bases at V and 5 bases at J, with 15 bases between. The V gene's germline CDR1 is SGHAT and CDR2 FQNNGV. This CDR3 region has 14 residues. The chain's CDR3 is CASSSGTLTHEQYF. The CDR3 bases are TGTGCCAGCAGCTCCGGGACTCTCACCCACGAGCAGTACTTC.

This clone was counted a single time. The chain is built from TRBV6-5 and TRBJ2-1; 7 nucleotides line up with TRBD1. V lost 6 bases and J lost 2; bases outside the gene matches: 4. Per the germline V gene, CDR1 is MNHEY and CDR2 is SVGAGI. CDR3 length: 14 amino acids. The CDR3, as DNA: TGTGCCAGCAGGGGACAGACCACCTACAATGAGCAGTTCTTC. Translating gives CASRGQTTYNEQFF.

V usage is TRBV28 and J usage is TRBJ2-1; a weak D match, TRBD2 (6 bases). The V end was cut by 6 bases, the J end by 2 bases, with 8 bases between. The CDR3 runs 13 residues. From germline, CDR1 is MDHEN and CDR2 SYDVKM. The CDR3 loop reads CASRGTAYNEQFF. CDR3 nucleotides: TGTGCCAGCAGGGGGACTGCCTACAATGAGCAGTTCTTC.

CDR3 sequence (DNA): TGTGCCAGTTCTTTAGGGGGCGGGTCTCAGTACTTC. Protein product: CASSLGGGSQYF. This chain joins TRBV28 and TRBJ2-4; TRBD1 aligns across 7 bases. The CDR3 covers 12 residues. Germline V CDR1 and CDR2: MDHEN, SYDVKM. V was clipped by 9 bases and J by 12 bases; unmatched bases: 11.

This clone turned up a few times. This chain uses TRBV19 with TRBJ2-7, with a possible D match to TRBD1 (5 bases). The CDR3 length is 14 residues. Germline lookup yields CDR1 LNHDA and CDR2 SQIVND (reference sequence). V was clipped by 3 bases and J by 0 bases, with 9 bases between them. The CDR3 nucleotides read TGTGCCAGTAGTATGGGGCAGGCCTCCTACGAGCAGTACTTC. Its translation: CASSMGQASYEQYF.

The chain employs TRBV28 and TRBJ2-2; perhaps TRBD1 as D (6 bases). Germline loops: CDR1 MDHEN, CDR2 SYDVKM. Trimming left V 9 bases short and J 2 bases short, with 10 bases between. The CDR3 is 13 amino acids. The DNA for the CDR3 is TGTGCCAGTCGGGACATCAACACCGGGGAGCTGTTTTTT. It codes for CASRDINTGELFF.

V is TRBV6-1 and J is TRBJ1-2; D might be TRBD1 (6 bases). Germline V gives CDR1 MNHNS, CDR2 SASEGT. V lost 2 bases and J 6 bases, leaving 19 bases between the germline ends. This CDR3 has 16 amino acids. The chain's CDR3 is CASSEFGGGAVDGYTF. Here the CDR3 DNA reads TGTGCCAGCAGTGAATTTGGGGGGGGCGCAGTGGATGGCTACACCTTC.

The chain uses TRBV6-1 and TRBJ1-5, with 10 bases matching TRBD1. Germline V lookup: CDR1 MNHNS, CDR2 SASEGT. The CDR3 sequence is 16 residues long. With 4 bases clipped from V and 6 bases from J, the junction kept 9 bases outside the gene matches. The CDR3 reads CASSATPGQGRQPQHF. The CDR3 DNA is TGTGCCAGCAGTGCTACTCCGGGACAGGGGCGTCAGCCCCAGCATTTT.

The chain couples TRBV27 to TRBJ1-3, with 7 bases aligning to TRBD1. The CDR3 consists of 16 residues. V dropped 5 bases and J dropped 0; count of bases not matched to a gene: 7. Germline values: CDR1 MNHEY, CDR2 SMNVEV (reference sequence). CDR3 bases: TGTGCCAGCAGTCGAAATACAGGGGCCTCTGGAAACACCATATATTTT. Protein: CASSRNTGASGNTIYF.

The rearrangement joins TRBV7-3 to TRBJ1-1; D may be TRBD1 (5 bases). This CDR3 contains 15 residues. CDR1 SGHTA and CDR2 FQGTGA come from the germline V gene. V shed 7 bases and J shed 4 bases, with 19 bases lying between them. The CDR3 coding sequence is TGTGCCAGCACCCCGGGGGGGGGAGTAGTCACTGAAGCTTTCTTT. Protein: CASTPGGGVVTEAFF. Drawing the rest from reference TRBV7-3 and TRBJ1-1, the complete variable domain is GAGVSQTPSNKVTEKGKYVELRCDPISGHTALYWYRQSLGQGPEFLIYFQGTGAADDSGLPNDRFFAVRPEGSVSTLKIQRTERGDSAVYLCASTPGGGVVTEAFFGQGTRLTVV.

This chain links TRBV30 with TRBJ2-5; D is unclear. CDR3 length: 14 residues. V shed 3 bases and J shed 0 bases, with 11 bases lying between them. Germline loops: CDR1 GTSNPN, CDR2 SVGIG (reference sequence). The CDR3 spells CAWRGSPYQETQYF. CDR3 coding DNA: TGTGCCTGGAGAGGCTCCCCGTACCAAGAGACCCAGTACTTC.

V gene TRBV28 combines with J gene TRBJ2-2; D ambiguous. The CDR3 has 16 residues. Per germline, CDR1 MDHEN and CDR2 SYDVKM. V lost 5 bases to trimming and J lost 0 bases, with 13 bases between them. The CDR3 DNA follows: TGTGCCAGCAGTCCCCTGGAACAGTCGAACACCGGGGAGCTGTTTTTT. It specifies CASSPLEQSNTGELFF.

This chain connects TRBV11-3 to TRBJ2-5; the match to TRBD2 covers 7 bases. The V gene's germline CDR1 is SGHNT and CDR2 YENEEA. This CDR3 comprises 15 residues. After removal of 1 base from V and 5 bases from J, the junction contained 7 bases not matched to a gene. CDR3 bases: TGTGCCAGCAGCTTAGGCGCGGGAGAATACGAGACCCAGTACTTC. It is translated as CASSLGAGEYETQYF. The variable domain in full, completed from reference TRBV11-3 and TRBJ2-5, reads EAGVVQSPRYKIIEKKQPVAFWCNPISGHNTLYWYLQNLGQGPELLIRYENEEAVDDSQLPKDRFSAERLKGVDSTLKIQPAELGDSAVYLCASSLGAGEYETQYFGPGTRLLVL.

The chain links TRBV10-1 to TRBJ1-3, with 8 bases lining up with TRBD1. The junction had 2 bases not matched to a gene; V was cut back by 3 bases and J by 4 bases. Germline V gives CDR1 WNHNN, CDR2 SYGVQD (reference sequence). The length of the CDR3 is 14 residues. The CDR3 bases are TGCGCCAGCAGTGAAGGGACAGGAGGAAACACCATATATTTT. Translated, it gives CASSEGTGGNTIYF.

This sequence joins TRBV2 and TRBJ2-7, with 12 bases lining up with TRBD2. This CDR3 has 13 amino acids. Germline V gene lookup returns CDR1 SNHLY and CDR2 FYNNEI. V lost 6 bases, J lost 6 bases, and 3 bases stayed unmatched. CDR3 sequence (DNA): TGTGCCAGCAGGGCTAGCGGGAGGGTCGAGCAGTACTTC. This encodes CASRASGRVEQYF.

This chain links TRBV9 with TRBJ2-3, with TRBD2 matching over 7 bases. This CDR3 comprises 13 residues. Germline V gene data show CDR1 as SGDLS and CDR2 as YYNGEE. V dropped 5 bases and J dropped 12; count of bases not matched to a gene: 12. The CDR3 DNA sequence: TGTGCCAGCAGTTCCCCTACTAGCGCGGGACAGTATTTT. Translating gives CASSSPTSAGQYF.

The chain employs TRBV11-3 and TRBJ2-1; 8 bases line up with TRBD2. The CDR3 runs to 19 residues. With 0 bases clipped from V and 9 bases from J, the junction kept 19 bases outside the gene matches. Germline lookup yields CDR1 SGHNT and CDR2 YENEEA. CDR3 DNA sequence: TGTGCCAGCAGCTTAGATCTGATGGGACTAGTTTTCAGGGAGGGTGAGCAGTTCTTC. This gives the protein CASSLDLMGLVFREGEQFF. Variable domain in full (rest from reference TRBV11-3 and TRBJ2-1): EAGVVQSPRYKIIEKKQPVAFWCNPISGHNTLYWYLQNLGQGPELLIRYENEEAVDDSQLPKDRFSAERLKGVDSTLKIQPAELGDSAVYLCASSLDLMGLVFREGEQFFGPGTRLTVL.

This clone has a single count. In DNA form, the CDR3 reads TGTGCCAGCAGCGGGGACTTGAAAGAGACCCAGTACTTC. Its translation is CASSGDLKETQYF. The V gene is TRBV9, the J gene TRBJ2-5, with D tentatively TRBD2 (6 bases). Germline V CDR1 and CDR2: SGDLS, YYNGEE. The CDR3 consists of 13 residues. The V and J ends lost 3 bases and 3 bases respectively, with 9 bases between them.

In its sample, this clone was seen once. V is TRBV25-1 and J is TRBJ2-7, with 8 bases matching TRBD2. With 5 bases clipped from V and 2 bases from J, the junction kept 11 bases outside the gene matches. Germline-derived CDR1 and CDR2 are MGHDK and SYGVNS. The CDR3 is made up of 16 amino acids. The CDR3 reads CASSSQSGSRPYEQYF. The CDR3, as DNA: TGTGCCAGCAGTTCGCAGAGCGGGAGTAGACCCTACGAGCAGTACTTC.

In this sample, this clone turned up once. The chain combines TRBV4-3 with TRBJ2-3, with 9 bases lining up with TRBD2. CDR3 length equals 15 residues. Germline V gene lookup returns CDR1 LGHNA and CDR2 YSLEER. Trimming cost V 1 base and J 5 bases; bases outside gene matches: 4. The CDR3 here is CASSQGSGSLDTQYF. In nucleotides, the CDR3 is TGCGCCAGCAGCCAAGGTAGCGGGAGTTTAGATACGCAGTATTTT.

This clone is a singleton in its sample. This chain joins TRBV28 and TRBJ2-7; D gene unclear. V was cut by 6 bases and J by 3 bases, with 9 bases left in between. The germline CDR1 and CDR2 sequences are MDHEN and SYDVKM. The CDR3 is 12 residues long. The CDR3 protein is CASSNPNYEQYF. The CDR3 DNA follows: TGTGCCAGCAGCAACCCTAACTACGAGCAGTACTTC.